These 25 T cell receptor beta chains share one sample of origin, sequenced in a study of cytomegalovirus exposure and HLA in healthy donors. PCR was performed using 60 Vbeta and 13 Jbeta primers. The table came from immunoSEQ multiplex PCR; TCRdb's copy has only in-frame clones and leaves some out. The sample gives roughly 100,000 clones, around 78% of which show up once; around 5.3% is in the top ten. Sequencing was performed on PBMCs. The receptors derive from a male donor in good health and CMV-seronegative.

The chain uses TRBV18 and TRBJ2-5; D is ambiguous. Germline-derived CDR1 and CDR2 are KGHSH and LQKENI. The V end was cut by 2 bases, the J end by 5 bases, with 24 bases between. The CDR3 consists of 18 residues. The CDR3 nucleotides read TGTGCCAGCTCACCATTCTATACGACCGCAGGAAGCCAGGAGACCCAGTACTTC. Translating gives CASSPFYTTAGSQETQYF.

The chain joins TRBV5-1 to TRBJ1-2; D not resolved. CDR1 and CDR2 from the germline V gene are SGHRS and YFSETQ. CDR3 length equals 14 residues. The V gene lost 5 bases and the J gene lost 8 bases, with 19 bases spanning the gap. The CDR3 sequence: CASRKRHGVRGYTF. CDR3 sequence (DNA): TGCGCCAGCAGGAAGCGGCACGGAGTAAGGGGCTACACCTTC. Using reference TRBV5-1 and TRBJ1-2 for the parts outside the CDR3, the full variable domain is KAGVTQTPRYLIKTRGQQVTLSCSPISGHRSVSWYQQTPGQGLQFLFEYFSETQRNKGNFPGRFSGRQFSNSRSEMNVSTLELGDSALYLCASRKRHGVRGYTFGSGTRLTVV.

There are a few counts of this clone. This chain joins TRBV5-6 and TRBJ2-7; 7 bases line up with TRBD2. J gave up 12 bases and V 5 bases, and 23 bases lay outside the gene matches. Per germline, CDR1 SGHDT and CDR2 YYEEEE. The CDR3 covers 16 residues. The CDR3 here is CASSLSGRDQSILRYF. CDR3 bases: TGTGCCAGCAGTTTATCGGGGAGGGATCAATCAATTCTTCGGTACTTC.

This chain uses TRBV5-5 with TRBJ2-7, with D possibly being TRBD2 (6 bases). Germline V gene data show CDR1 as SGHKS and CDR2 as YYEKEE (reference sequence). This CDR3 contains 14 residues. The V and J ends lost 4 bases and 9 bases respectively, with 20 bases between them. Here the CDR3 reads CASSPAGRGIGQYF. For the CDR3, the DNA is TGTGCCAGCAGCCCGGCGGGTCGGGGGATCGGGCAGTACTTC.

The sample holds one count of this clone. In DNA, the CDR3 is TGCGCCAGCAGTGACGGAGTAGTCTATGGCTACACCTTC. Residues: CASSDGVVYGYTF. The chain couples TRBV10-2 to TRBJ1-2; D is ambiguous. V gave up 3 bases and J gave up 4 bases, with 9 bases separating them. The germline gives CDR1 WSHSY, CDR2 SAAADI. This CDR3 spans 13 amino acids.

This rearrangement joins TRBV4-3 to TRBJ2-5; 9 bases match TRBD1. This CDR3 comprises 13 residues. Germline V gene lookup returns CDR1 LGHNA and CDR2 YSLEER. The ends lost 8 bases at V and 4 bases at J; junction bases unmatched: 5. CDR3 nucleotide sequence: TGCGCCAGCGCACTGGGACAGGGAGAGACCCAGTACTTC. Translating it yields CASALGQGETQYF.

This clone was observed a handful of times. The CDR3 DNA is TGCGCCAGCAGCTCCGGACAGGGGCCCCTCACAGATACGCAGTATTTT. Translated: CASSSGQGPLTDTQYF. The chain carries TRBV5-1 and TRBJ2-3; 9 bases align to TRBD1. The germline V gene has CDR1 SGHRS and CDR2 YFSETQ. The CDR3 loop spans 16 amino acids. Trimming removed 3 bases from V and 2 bases from J; junction bases left unmatched: 7.

The CDR3 coding sequence is TGTGCCATGGGACAGGCGTACACTGAAGCTTTCTTT. Protein: CAMGQAYTEAFF. V and J are TRBV10-3 and TRBJ1-1; 8 bases line up with TRBD1. V lost 9 bases, J lost 3 bases, and 3 bases stayed unmatched. The CDR3 is 12 residues long. Germline CDR1 ENHRY, CDR2 SYGVKD.

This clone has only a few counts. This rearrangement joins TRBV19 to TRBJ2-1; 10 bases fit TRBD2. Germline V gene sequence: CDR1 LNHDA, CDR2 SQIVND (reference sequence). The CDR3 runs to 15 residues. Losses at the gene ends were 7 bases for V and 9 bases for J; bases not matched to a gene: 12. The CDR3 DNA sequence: TGTGCCAGTAACCCTCCGAGCGGGAGGGGGGGTGAGCAGTTCTTC. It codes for CASNPPSGRGGEQFF.

The CDR3 spells CASSNSGTGSNEQFF. The CDR3 coding sequence is TGTGCCAGCAGCAATTCCGGGACAGGGTCCAATGAGCAGTTCTTC. The rearrangement links TRBV11-3 to TRBJ2-1; TRBD1 matches 9 bases. The V and J ends lost 5 bases and 6 bases, in that order; junction bases with no gene match: 8. Germline CDR1 reads SGHNT; CDR2 reads YENEEA. This CDR3 is built from 15 residues.

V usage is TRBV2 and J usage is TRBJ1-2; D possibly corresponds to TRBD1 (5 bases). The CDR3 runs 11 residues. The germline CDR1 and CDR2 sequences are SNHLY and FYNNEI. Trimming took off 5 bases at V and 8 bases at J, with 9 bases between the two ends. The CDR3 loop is CASSPGVGYTF. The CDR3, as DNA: TGTGCCAGCAGTCCGGGGGTAGGCTACACCTTC.

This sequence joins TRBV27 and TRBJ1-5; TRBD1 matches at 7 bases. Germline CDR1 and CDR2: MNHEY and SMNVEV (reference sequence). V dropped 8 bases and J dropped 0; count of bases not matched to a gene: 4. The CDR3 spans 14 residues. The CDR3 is CASARQGSNQPQHF. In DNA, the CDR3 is TGTGCCAGCGCCAGACAGGGTAGCAATCAGCCCCAGCATTTT.

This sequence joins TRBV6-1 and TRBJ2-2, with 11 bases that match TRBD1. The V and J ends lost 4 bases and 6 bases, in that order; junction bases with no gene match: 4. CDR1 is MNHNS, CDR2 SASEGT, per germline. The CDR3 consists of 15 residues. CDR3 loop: CASSGGTGGPGELFF. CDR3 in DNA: TGTGCCAGCAGTGGCGGGACAGGGGGTCCCGGGGAGCTGTTTTTT.

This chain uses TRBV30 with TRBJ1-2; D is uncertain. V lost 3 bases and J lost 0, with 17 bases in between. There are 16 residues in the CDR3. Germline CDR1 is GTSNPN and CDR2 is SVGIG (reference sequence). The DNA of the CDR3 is TGTGCCTGGAGCCCTGGCAGCTTCCTAGCTAACTATGGCTACACCTTC. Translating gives CAWSPGSFLANYGYTF.

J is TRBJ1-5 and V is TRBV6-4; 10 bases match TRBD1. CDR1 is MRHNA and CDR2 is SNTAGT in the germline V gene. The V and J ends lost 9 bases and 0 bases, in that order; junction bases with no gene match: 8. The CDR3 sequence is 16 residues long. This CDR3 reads CARRTGGSYSNQPQHF. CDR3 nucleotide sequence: TGTGCCAGAAGGACAGGGGGGAGTTATAGCAATCAGCCCCAGCATTTT.

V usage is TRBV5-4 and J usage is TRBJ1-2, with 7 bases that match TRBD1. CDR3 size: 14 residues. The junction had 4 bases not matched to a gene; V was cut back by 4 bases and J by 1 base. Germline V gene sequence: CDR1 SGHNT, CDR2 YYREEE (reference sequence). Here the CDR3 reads CASSADRVNYGYTF. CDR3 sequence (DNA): TGTGCCAGCAGCGCCGACAGGGTTAACTATGGCTACACCTTC.

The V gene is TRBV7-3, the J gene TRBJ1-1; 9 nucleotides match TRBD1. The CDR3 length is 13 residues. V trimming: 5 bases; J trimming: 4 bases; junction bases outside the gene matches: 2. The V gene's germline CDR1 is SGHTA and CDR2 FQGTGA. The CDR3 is CASSKDRGTEAFF. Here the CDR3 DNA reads TGTGCCAGCAGCAAGGACAGGGGCACTGAAGCTTTCTTT.

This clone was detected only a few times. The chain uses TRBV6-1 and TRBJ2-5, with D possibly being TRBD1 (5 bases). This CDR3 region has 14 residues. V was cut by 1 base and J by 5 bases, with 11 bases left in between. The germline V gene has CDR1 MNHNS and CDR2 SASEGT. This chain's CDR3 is CASSEVQGEETQYF. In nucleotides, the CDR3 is TGTGCCAGCAGTGAAGTCCAGGGTGAGGAGACCCAGTACTTC.

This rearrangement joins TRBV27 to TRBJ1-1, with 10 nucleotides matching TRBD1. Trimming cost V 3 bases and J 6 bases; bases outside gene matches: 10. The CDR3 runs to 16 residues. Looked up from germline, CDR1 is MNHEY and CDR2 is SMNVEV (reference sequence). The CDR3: CASSLSPGTGDAEAFF. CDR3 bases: TGTGCCAGCAGTTTGTCGCCCGGGACAGGGGACGCTGAAGCTTTCTTT.

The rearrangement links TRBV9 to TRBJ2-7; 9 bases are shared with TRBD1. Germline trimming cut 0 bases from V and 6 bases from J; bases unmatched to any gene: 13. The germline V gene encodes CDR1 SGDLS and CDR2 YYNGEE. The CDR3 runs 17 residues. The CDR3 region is CASSVATQATGGGEQYF. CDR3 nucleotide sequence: TGTGCCAGCAGCGTAGCTACCCAAGCGACAGGGGGAGGCGAGCAGTACTTC.

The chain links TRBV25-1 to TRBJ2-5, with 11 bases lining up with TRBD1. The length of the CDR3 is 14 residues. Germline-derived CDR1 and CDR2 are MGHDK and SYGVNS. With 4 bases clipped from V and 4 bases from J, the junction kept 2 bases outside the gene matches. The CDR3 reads CASSGGTGGETQYF. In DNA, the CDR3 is TGTGCCAGCAGTGGGGGGACAGGGGGAGAGACCCAGTACTTC.

This CDR3 is CASAKDRLNEQFF. In DNA form, the CDR3 reads TGTGCCAGCGCGAAGGACAGGCTAAATGAGCAGTTCTTC. The chain links TRBV7-2 to TRBJ2-1; 7 nucleotides agree with TRBD1. The length of the CDR3 is 13 residues. With V trimmed by 8 bases and J by 7 bases, 8 bases remained unmatched. The germline gives CDR1 SGHTA, CDR2 FQGNSA.

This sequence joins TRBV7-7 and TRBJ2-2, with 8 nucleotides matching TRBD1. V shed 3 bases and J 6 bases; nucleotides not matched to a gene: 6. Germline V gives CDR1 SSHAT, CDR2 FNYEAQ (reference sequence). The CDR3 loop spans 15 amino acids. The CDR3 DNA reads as TGTGCCAGCAGCTTCGACAGGGGAGTAGCCGGGGAGCTGTTTTTT. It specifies CASSFDRGVAGELFF. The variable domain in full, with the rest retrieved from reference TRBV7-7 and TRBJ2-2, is GAGVSQSPRYKVTKRGQDVTLRCDPISSHATLYWYQQALGQGPEFLTYFNYEAQPDKSGLPSDRFSAERPEGSISTLTIQRTEQRDSAMYRCASSFDRGVAGELFFGEGSRLTVL.

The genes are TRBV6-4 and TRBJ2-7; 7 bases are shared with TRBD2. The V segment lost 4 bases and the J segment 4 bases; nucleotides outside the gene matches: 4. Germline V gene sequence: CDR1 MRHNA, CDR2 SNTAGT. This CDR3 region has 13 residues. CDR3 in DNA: TGTGCCAGCAGTGCTCTAGCGGCATACGAGCAGTACTTC. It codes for CASSALAAYEQYF.

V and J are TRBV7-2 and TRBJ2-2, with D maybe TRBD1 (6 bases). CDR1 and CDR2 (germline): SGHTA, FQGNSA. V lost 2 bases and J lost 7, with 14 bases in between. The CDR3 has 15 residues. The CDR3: CASSLQRTRGGELFF. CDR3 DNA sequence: TGTGCCAGCAGCTTACAACGGACCAGGGGCGGGGAGCTGTTTTTT.